The source of this T cell receptor (beta chain) is a study of control samples from healthy donors and cancer patients. The repertoire was sequenced with immunoSEQ multiplex PCR; TCRdb's copy has only in-frame clones and lacks some. This table has some 140,000 clones, about 94% appearing once. The TCR comes from a man between 40 and 49 years old in good health. Material: blood.

The CDR3 loop is CASSSRYSNPDRGDQPQHF. CDR3 nucleotide sequence: TGTGCCAGCAGTTCGCGTTATTCTAACCCCGACAGGGGGGATCAGCCCCAGCATTTT. The chain employs TRBV28 and TRBJ1-5; TRBD1 agrees at 9 bases. The CDR3 sequence is 19 residues long. Germline V gives CDR1 MDHEN, CDR2 SYDVKM. Trimming removed 4 bases from V and 5 bases from J; junction bases left unmatched: 18.